Each of the 11 T cell receptor beta chains below was sequenced from the same sample in a study of vaccination and CD4 T cells after COVID-19. Described time point: late sampling 161 to 241 days after vaccination in a few convalescent patients. MiXCR was run by TCRdb on the PCR reads, yielding one entry per CDR3 protein. The sample has tens of thousands of distinct CDR3 sequences, 49% seen once. Here the sequenced sample was CD4+ T cells from blood, taken about 7 months after SARS-CoV-2 vaccination. These receptors came from a human donor who had recovered from COVID-19.

V is TRBV7-3 and J is TRBJ2-1; D gene uncertain. V shed 5 bases and J shed 2 bases, with 7 bases lying between them. The CDR3 length is 13 residues. Per the germline V gene, CDR1 is SGHTA and CDR2 is FQGTGA. The CDR3 loop reads CASSPSPYNEQFF. For the CDR3, the DNA is TGTGCCAGCAGCCCGAGCCCCTACAATGAGCAGTTCTTC.

The rearrangement uses TRBV2 and TRBJ2-5, with 9 bases that match TRBD2. The CDR3 is 14 amino acids. J lost 5 bases, V lost 6 bases, and 7 bases had no gene match. Germline assignment: CDR1 SNHLY and CDR2 FYNNEI. The DNA of the CDR3 is TGTGCCAGCAGGCGTCTAGCGGGAAAGGAGACCCAGTACTTC. Protein product: CASRRLAGKETQYF.

This clonotype turned up a few times. The chain uses TRBV27 and TRBJ1-1; maybe TRBD1 (5 bases). The CDR3 runs to 17 residues. Germline lookup yields CDR1 MNHEY and CDR2 SMNVEV (reference sequence). V was trimmed by 5 bases and J by 5 bases, leaving 24 bases between them. CDR3 amino acids: CASSPWGVRRRRTEAFF. The DNA for the CDR3 is TGTGCCAGCAGTCCCTGGGGGGTCAGGAGACGCCGAACTGAAGCTTTCTTT.

V usage is TRBV28 and J usage is TRBJ1-5; D is perhaps TRBD1 (6 bases). The length of the CDR3 is 15 residues. Trimming left V 2 bases short and J 2 bases short, with 10 bases between. Germline V CDR1 and CDR2: MDHEN, SYDVKM. The CDR3: CASSLRGGGNQPQHF. CDR3 coding DNA: TGTGCCAGCAGTTTAAGGGGGGGTGGCAATCAGCCCCAGCATTTT.

V gene TRBV6-1 combines with J gene TRBJ2-1; D possibly corresponds to TRBD2 (5 bases). The CDR3 length is 14 residues. V was trimmed by 2 bases and J by 6 bases, leaving 11 bases between them. Germline CDR1 MNHNS, CDR2 SASEGT. CDR3 sequence: CASSENWRPNEQFF. CDR3 nucleotide sequence: TGTGCCAGCAGTGAAAACTGGAGGCCCAATGAGCAGTTCTTC.

In this sample, this clonotype turned up once. The J gene is TRBJ2-7, the V gene TRBV27; TRBD2 matches at 8 bases. The CDR3 sequence is 14 residues long. V lost 5 bases and J lost 7; bases outside the gene matches: 10. Germline loops: CDR1 MNHEY, CDR2 SMNVEV (reference sequence). Written as DNA, the CDR3 is TGTGCCAGCAGTCCGGGACTAGACCCGCGGGAGCAGTACTTC. This translates into CASSPGLDPREQYF.

The chain combines TRBV7-3 with TRBJ2-5; D not resolved. Trimming removed 1 base from V and 4 bases from J, with 7 bases in between. The CDR3 loop spans 13 amino acids. Germline loops: CDR1 SGHTA, CDR2 FQGTGA. The CDR3 DNA sequence: TGTGCCAGCAGCTTAAATTCGGGAGAGACCCAGTACTTC. Translating gives CASSLNSGETQYF.

This clonotype appeared a single time. The rearrangement uses TRBV11-2 and TRBJ2-7; 11 nucleotides align to TRBD2. The CDR3 length is 17 residues. Germline lookup yields CDR1 SGHAT and CDR2 FQNNGV. The V gene end was trimmed by 1 base and the J gene end by 2 bases; junction bases not matched to a gene: 7. In DNA form, the CDR3 reads TGTGCCAGCAGCTTAGTGGGCCTAGCGGGGGGCGCCTACGAGCAGTACTTC. Protein: CASSLVGLAGGAYEQYF.

This chain connects TRBV7-9 to TRBJ1-5; perhaps TRBD1 as D (6 bases). The CDR3 is 14 residues long. The V end lost 5 bases, the J end lost 4 bases, and 12 bases lay between the germline ends. CDR1 is SEHNR, CDR2 FQNEAQ, per germline (reference sequence). The CDR3 DNA follows: TGTGCCAGCAGCCCGACAGGCGCAAATCAGCCCCAGCATTTT. Its translation: CASSPTGANQPQHF.

V and J are TRBV7-2 and TRBJ2-6; a weak D match, TRBD2 (6 bases). Looked up from germline, CDR1 is SGHTA and CDR2 is FQGNSA. V was cut by 2 bases and J by 2 bases, with 7 bases left in between. The CDR3 has 15 amino acids. The CDR3 region has the DNA TGTGCCAGCAGCTTATGGGGGGCTGGGGCCAACGTCCTGACTTTC. Translated, it gives CASSLWGAGANVLTF.

This clonotype was detected once. This chain joins TRBV5-5 and TRBJ2-1; tentatively, D is TRBD2 (5 bases). The V end lost 8 bases, the J end lost 4 bases, and 16 bases lay between the germline ends. The germline V gene has CDR1 SGHKS and CDR2 YYEKEE (reference sequence). This CDR3 contains 14 residues. Here the CDR3 DNA reads TGTGCCAGTCTCCCTATTGCGGGTTACAATGAGCAGTTCTTC. This sequence encodes CASLPIAGYNEQFF.